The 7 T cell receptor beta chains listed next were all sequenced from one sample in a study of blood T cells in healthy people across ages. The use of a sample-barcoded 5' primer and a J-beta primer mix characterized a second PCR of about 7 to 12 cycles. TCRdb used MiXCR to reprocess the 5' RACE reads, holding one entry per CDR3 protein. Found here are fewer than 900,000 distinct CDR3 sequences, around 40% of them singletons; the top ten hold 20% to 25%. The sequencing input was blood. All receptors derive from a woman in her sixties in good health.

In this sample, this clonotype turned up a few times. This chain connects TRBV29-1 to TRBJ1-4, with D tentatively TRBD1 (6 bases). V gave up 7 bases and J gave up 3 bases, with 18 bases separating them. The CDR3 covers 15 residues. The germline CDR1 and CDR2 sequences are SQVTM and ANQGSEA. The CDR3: CSAAGVGAANEKLFF. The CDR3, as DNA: TGCAGCGCAGCCGGAGTGGGGGCAGCTAATGAAAAACTGTTTTTT.

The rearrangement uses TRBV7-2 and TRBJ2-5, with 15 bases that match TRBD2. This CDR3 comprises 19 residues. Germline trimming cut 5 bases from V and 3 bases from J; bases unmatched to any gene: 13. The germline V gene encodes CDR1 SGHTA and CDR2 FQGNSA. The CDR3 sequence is CASSQGPGLAGGVEETQYF. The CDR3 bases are TGTGCCAGCAGCCAGGGACCGGGACTAGCGGGAGGTGTGGAAGAGACCCAGTACTTC.

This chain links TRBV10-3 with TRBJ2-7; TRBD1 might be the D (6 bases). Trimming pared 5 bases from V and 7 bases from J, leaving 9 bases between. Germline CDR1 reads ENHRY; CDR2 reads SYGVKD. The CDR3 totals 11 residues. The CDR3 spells CAISPGQEQYF. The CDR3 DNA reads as TGTGCCATCAGTCCGGGACAAGAGCAGTACTTC.

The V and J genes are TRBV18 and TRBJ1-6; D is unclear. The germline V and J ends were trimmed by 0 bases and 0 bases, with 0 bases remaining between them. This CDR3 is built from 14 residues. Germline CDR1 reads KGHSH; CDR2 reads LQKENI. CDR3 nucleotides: TGTGCCAGCTCACCACCCTCCTATAATTCACCCCTCCACTTT. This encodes CASSPPSYNSPLHF. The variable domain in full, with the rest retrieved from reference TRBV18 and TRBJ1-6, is NAGVMQNPRHLVRRRGQEARLRCSPMKGHSHVYWYRQLPEEGLKFMVYLQKENIIDESGMPKERFSAEFPKEGPSILRIQQVVRGDSAAYFCASSPPSYNSPLHFGNGTRLTVT.

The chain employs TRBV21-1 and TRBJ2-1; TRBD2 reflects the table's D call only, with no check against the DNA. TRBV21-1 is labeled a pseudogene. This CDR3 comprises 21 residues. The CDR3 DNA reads TGTGCCAGCAGCAAACCAAAACTAGCGGGGGGCCACTGGATCAGGAACAATGAGCAGTTCTTC. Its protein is CASSKPKLAGGHWIRNNEQFF.

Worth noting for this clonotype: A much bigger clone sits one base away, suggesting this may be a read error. The CDR3 DNA reads TGTGCCAGCAGCTTAGGTGGACTCTCCGAGACCCAGTTCTTC. Its protein is CASSLGGLSETQFF. The chain recombines TRBV7-2 with TRBJ2-5; D is possibly TRBD2 (5 bases). The DNA end lines up better with TRBJ2-1; the J call may be wrong. Germline lookup yields CDR1 SGHTA and CDR2 FQGNSA. This CDR3 is built from 14 residues.

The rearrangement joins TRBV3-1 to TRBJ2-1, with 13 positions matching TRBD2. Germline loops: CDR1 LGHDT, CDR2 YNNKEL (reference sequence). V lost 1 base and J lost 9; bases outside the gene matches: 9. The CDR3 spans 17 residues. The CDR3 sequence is CASSQASGTSGMGEQFF. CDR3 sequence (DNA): TGTGCCAGCAGCCAAGCCTCCGGGACTAGCGGGATGGGTGAGCAGTTCTTC.